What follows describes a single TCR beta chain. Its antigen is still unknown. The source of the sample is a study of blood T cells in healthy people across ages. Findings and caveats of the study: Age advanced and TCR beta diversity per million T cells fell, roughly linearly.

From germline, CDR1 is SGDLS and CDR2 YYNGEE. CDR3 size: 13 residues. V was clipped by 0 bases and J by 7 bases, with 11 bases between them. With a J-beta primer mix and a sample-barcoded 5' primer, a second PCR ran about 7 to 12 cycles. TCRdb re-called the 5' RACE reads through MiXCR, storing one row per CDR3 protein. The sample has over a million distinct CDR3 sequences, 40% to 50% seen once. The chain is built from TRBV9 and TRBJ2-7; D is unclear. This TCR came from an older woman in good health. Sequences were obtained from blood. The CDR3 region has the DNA TGTGCCAGCAGCGTAGGGGCTAAAGATGAGCAGTACTTC. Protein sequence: CASSVGAKDEQYF.